Listed below are T cell receptor beta chains from one sample, sequenced in a study of T cells in Graves' hyperthyroidism and ophthalmopathy. A single record per CDR3 protein comes from TCRdb applying MiXCR to the multiplex PCR reads. The top ten clones hold 10% to 15% of a sample with around 250,000 distinct CDR3 sequences, more than 12% of them seen once. The sample consisted of blood. The receptor source for this set is a middle-aged woman with Graves' hyperthyroidism that later progressed to Graves' ophthalmopathy. Each CDR3 is given with its conserved first and last residue. The order of the fields is V gene, J gene, D gene, clone size, CDR3 DNA, CDR3 protein. The D gene is left open where the match is weak. Not all rows give a size; the values are once, few, many and, for expanded clones, a class.

V: TRBV12-3/TRBV12-4
J: TRBJ2-2
D: TRBD2
size: many
DNA: TGTGCCAGCACCCCCCTAGCGGGAGTATCCGGGGAGCTGTTTTTT
CDR3: CASTPLAGVSGELFF

V: TRBV4-1
J: TRBJ1-3
D: NA
size: NA
DNA: TGCGCCAGCAGAAAAAGGGTCCTCTCTGGAAACACCATATATTTT
CDR3: CASRKRVLSGNTIYF

V: TRBV7-8
J: TRBJ1-3
D: NA
size: many
DNA: TGTGCCAGCAGTCCAAGTAGGAGCTCTGGAAACACCATATATTTT
CDR3: CASSPSRSSGNTIYF

V: TRBV10-1
J: TRBJ2-5
D: NA
size: many
DNA: TGCGCCAGCAATGCGGACAGCCAAGAGACCCAGTACTTC
CDR3: CASNADSQETQYF

V: TRBV6-1
J: TRBJ2-3
D: NA
size: many
DNA: TGTGCCAGCAGCGGGCGGGGGCTCTCTAGCACAGATACGCAGTATTTT
CDR3: CASSGRGLSSTDTQYF

V: TRBV5-5
J: TRBJ2-3
D: TRBD2
size: many
DNA: TGTGCCAGCAGCTTGGGTCCTGCTAGCGGGCTCGATACGCAGTATTTT
CDR3: CASSLGPASGLDTQYF

V: TRBV10-3
J: TRBJ2-7
D: NA
size: many
DNA: TGTGCCATCAGTGAGGACGAGAACGAGCAGTACTTC
CDR3: CAISEDENEQYF

V: TRBV28
J: TRBJ2-1
D: NA
size: medium-sized
DNA: TGTGCCAGCAGTCTTGGGGCGTCCGCATACAATGAGCAGTTCTTC
CDR3: CASSLGASAYNEQFF

V: TRBV29-1
J: TRBJ2-3
D: NA
size: many
DNA: TGCAGCGTTGCCGGTGAACTGGGAAGCACAGATACGCAGTATTTT
CDR3: CSVAGELGSTDTQYF

V: TRBV18
J: TRBJ2-3
D: TRBD2
size: NA
DNA: TGTGCCAGCTCACCGACTAGCGGTACAGATACGCAGTATTTT
CDR3: CASSPTSGTDTQYF

V: TRBV12-3/TRBV12-4
J: TRBJ2-5
D: NA
size: many
DNA: TGTGCCAGCAGTCGGCGATCAGCCGAGACCCAGTACTTC
CDR3: CASSRRSAETQYF

V: TRBV19
J: TRBJ2-1
D: TRBD2
size: few
DNA: TGTGCCAGTAGTACACCTAGGGCGGGAGTGGTGCAGTTCTTC
CDR3: CASSTPRAGVVQFF

V: TRBV13
J: TRBJ2-7
D: TRBD1
size: many
DNA: TGTGCCAGCAGCTCTCCAACAGGGGTGTCGGGGGAGCAGTACTTC
CDR3: CASSSPTGVSGEQYF

V: TRBV20-1
J: TRBJ2-7
D: TRBD1
size: many
DNA: TGCAGTGCTAGAGACCCTACCGGGACAGGGTCCTACGAGCAGTACTTC
CDR3: CSARDPTGTGSYEQYF